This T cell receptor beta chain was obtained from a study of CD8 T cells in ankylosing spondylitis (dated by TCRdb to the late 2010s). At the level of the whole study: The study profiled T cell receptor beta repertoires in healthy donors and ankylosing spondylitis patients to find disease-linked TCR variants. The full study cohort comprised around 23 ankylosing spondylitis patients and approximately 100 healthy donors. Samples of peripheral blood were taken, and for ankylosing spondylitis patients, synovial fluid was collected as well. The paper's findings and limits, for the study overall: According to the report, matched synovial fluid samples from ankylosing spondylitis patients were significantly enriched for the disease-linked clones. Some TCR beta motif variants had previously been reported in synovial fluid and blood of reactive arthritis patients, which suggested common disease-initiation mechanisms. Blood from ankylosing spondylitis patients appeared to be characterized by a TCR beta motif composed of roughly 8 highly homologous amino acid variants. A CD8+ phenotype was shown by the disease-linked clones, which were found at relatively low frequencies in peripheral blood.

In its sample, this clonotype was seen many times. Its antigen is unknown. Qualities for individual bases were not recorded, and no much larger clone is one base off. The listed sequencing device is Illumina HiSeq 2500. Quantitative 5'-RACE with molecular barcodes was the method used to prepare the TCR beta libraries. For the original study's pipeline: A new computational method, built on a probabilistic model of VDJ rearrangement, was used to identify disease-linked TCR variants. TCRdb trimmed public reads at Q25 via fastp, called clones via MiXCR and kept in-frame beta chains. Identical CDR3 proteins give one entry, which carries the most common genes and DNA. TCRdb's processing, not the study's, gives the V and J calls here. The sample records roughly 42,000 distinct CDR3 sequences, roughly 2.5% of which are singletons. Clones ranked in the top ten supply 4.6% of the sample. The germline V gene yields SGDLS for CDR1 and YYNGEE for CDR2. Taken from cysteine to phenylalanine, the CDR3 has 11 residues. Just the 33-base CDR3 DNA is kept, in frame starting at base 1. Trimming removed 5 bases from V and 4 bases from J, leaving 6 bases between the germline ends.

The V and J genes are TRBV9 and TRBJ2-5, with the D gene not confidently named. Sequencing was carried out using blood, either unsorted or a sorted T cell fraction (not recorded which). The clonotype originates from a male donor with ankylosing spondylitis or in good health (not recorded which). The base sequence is TGTGCCAGCAGTAGAGCAGAGACCCAGTACTTC. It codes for CASSRAETQYF.